The text below deals with one TCR beta chain. No cognate antigen has been identified for it. Per-nucleotide qualities are absent, and no much larger clonotype sits a single base away. CD8 naive samples were obtained by positive selection for CCR7 among CD45RO-negative cells, yielding a CD45RA+CCR7+ population from which TemRA cells were excluded. The donors were healthy, HIV-negative adults with no recently reported acute infections or vaccinations. Every donor was a Caucasian adult residing in Nashville, Tennessee, USA. After blood collection by leukapheresis, PBMCs were isolated using Ficoll-Histopaque density gradient centrifugation and then cryopreserved in the vapor phase of liquid nitrogen. Purity and quantity of every magnetically sorted T cell population were checked by analytical flow cytometry. Genomic DNA was isolated from each sorted fraction and quantified by UV absorbance on a Nanodrop 2000c.

These data are taken from a study of shared clonotypes between healthy human individuals (dated by TCRdb to the early 2020s). Background for the entire study: A few men and two women, aged 18 to 49 years, made up the cohort. For each donor, CD4 naive and CD4 memory were each run on three plates, CD8 naive on two plates, and CD8 memory on one plate. Blood TCR repertoires of four to six healthy adults were deeply sequenced to estimate repertoire size and the extent of clonotype sharing between individuals. Libraries were prepared and TCR repertoires were sequenced by different laboratories using diverse techniques, in order to increase sequencing depth and limit assay-specific biases. Each donor's leukapheresis produced roughly between roughly 0.85 and 9.5 billion PBMCs. Results and caveats for the whole study, not just this receptor: Incomplete sequencing was indicated by rarefaction of sorted-subset datasets, despite the large sequencing depth. Clonotypes shared by all four sorted-subset donors showed higher generation probabilities than non-shared clonotypes. Estimated clonotype richness was generally larger for naive than for memory subsets. Based on pairwise subsampling, the degree of clonotype sharing among donors was expected to be affected by sequencing depth. Sampling was restricted to blood, and TCR repertoires in tissues likely differ from the TCR repertoires found in blood. Because the study included a small number of donors, the genetic and exposure-history diversity represented was limited. Approximately 5% of naive CD4, roughly 3.5% of naive CD8, around 2.3% of memory CD4, and 0.4% of memory CD8 clonotypes were shared across several donors.

Using the deep immunoSEQ assay, multiplex PCR amplified TCR CDR3 regions from genomic DNA. Genomic DNA extracted from each cell subset was distributed evenly over all wells of several immunoSEQ 96-well plates, and each plate served as one replicate. For sorted subsets, around 200 ng genomic DNA, equal to about 30,000 T cell genomes, was loaded into each replicate PCR. Purified libraries were quantified with a Qubit 3.0 fluorometer, sized on a Bioanalyzer 2100, and re-quantified with the KAPA Library Quantification kit. Every immunoSEQ 96-well plate was sequenced on a dedicated single-read 150-cycle Illumina NextSeq 550 flow cell. Concerning the study's data processing: Because the immunoSEQ output held only junctional sequences and lacked quality scores, the filtering could not match the filtering applied to full-length reads. Sequences were annotated with PyIR, a Python wrapper for IgBLAST v1.9, and V/J genes and CDR3 were assigned using IMGT germline references. Reads were removed for weak V/J assignments (E-value above 1e-6), missing CDR3, stop codons, out-of-frame junctions, or ambiguous translated residues. A V3J clonotype was defined by an identical inferred V gene, J gene, and CDR3 amino acid sequence. To compute the percentage overlap between repertoires, the number of shared unique clonotypes was divided by the size of the smaller repertoire. Three approaches were used to assess repertoire richness: RTK rarefaction, the Chao1 estimator, and Recon v2.1 estimates of unobserved clonotypes. OLGA was used to compute generation probabilities for all TCRbeta clonotypes that the gDNA method yielded from several donors. Held by TCRdb, this immuneACCESS table contains in-frame sequences only and omits some clones. Under half of the omission traces to an unresolved V gene where checked; the cause of the rest is unknown. The V and J calls and the clone size are those of that table, but D and trimming were determined from the DNA. Recorded for this sample are 1.5 million to 2.5 million clones; about 95% of them occurred a single time. Clones ranked in the top ten supply 0.9% to 1.5% of the sample.

At the junction V is shortened by 3 bases and J by 8 bases; bases outside the gene matches: 6. From the germline V gene, CDR1 is SGDLS and CDR2 is YYNGEE. The CDR3 sequence holds 13 residues, the cysteine and phenylalanine included. The sequence is cut down to CDR3 DNA, 39 bases in frame from base 1. The sequenced sample was naive CD8+ T cells sorted from blood. According to the study, the label for this sample's cell subset or site signals: CD45RA+CCR7+. The chain is made from TRBV9 and TRBJ1-2, with 8 bases in between that match TRBD1. This clonotype was obtained from a man between 18 and 35 years old in good health. Read as DNA, the sequence is TGTGCCAGCAGCGCCCCACAGGGGGGAGGCTACACCTTC. This codes for CASSAPQGGGYTF.